A single TCR beta chain is shown here with its context. The antigen remains undetermined. The CDR3 runs 17 residues. CDR1 and CDR2 from the germline V gene are SGHDN and FVKESK. Between the trimmed V and J ends, which lost 2 bases and 0 bases, there was a span of 14 bases. This entry belongs to a study of CD8 T cells in ankylosing spondylitis. TCRdb independently ran MiXCR on the 5' RACE reads; one entry per CDR3 protein. Of under 250,000 distinct CDR3 sequences in the sample, about 10% were seen once. Whole-study results and caveats: Significantly higher representation of disease-linked clones was reported for matched ankylosing spondylitis synovial fluid. Prior literature has documented some motif variants in synovial fluid and blood from reactive arthritis. Ankylosing spondylitis blood appeared to carry a characteristic TCR beta motif of several highly homologous variants.

The sample comprised blood, either unsorted or a sorted T cell fraction (not recorded which). The rearrangement joins TRBV14 to TRBJ2-1; D may correspond to TRBD1 or TRBD2 (5 bases each). This receptor was taken from a male donor with ankylosing spondylitis or in good health (not recorded which). Here the CDR3 reads CASSQLTGASSYNEQFF. The CDR3 DNA is TGTGCCAGCAGCCAATTGACCGGGGCTAGCTCCTACAATGAGCAGTTCTTC.